This TCR beta chain is drawn from a study of T cells in tumors after PD-1 blockade. Sequenced by immunoSEQ multiplex PCR; TCRdb stores in-frame clones only, minus some. The sample has about 15,000 clones; more than 65% are singletons. Germline assignment: CDR1 GTSNPN and CDR2 SVGIG (reference sequence). V was clipped by 3 bases and J by 6 bases; unmatched bases: 1. The CDR3 consists of 13 residues. The origin of this receptor is a human donor with basal cell carcinoma. The chain uses TRBV30 and TRBJ2-1; 11 positions agree with TRBD2. This sample comprised PBMCs, obtained after anti-PD-1 treatment. CDR3 residues: CAWRLAGANEQFF. CDR3 DNA: TGTGCCTGGAGACTAGCGGGAGCCAATGAGCAGTTCTTC.